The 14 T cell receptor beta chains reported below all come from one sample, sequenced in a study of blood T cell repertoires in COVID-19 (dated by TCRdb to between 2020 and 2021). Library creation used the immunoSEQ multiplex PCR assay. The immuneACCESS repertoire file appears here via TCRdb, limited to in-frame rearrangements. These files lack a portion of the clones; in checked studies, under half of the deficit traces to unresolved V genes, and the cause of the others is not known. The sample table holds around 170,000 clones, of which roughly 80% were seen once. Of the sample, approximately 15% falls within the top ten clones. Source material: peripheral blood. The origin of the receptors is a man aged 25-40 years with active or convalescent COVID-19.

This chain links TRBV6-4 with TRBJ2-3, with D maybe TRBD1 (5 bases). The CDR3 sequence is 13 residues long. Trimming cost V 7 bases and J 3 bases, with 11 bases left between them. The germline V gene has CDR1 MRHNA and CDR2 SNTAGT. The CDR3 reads CASNDGATDTQYF. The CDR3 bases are TGTGCCAGCAACGATGGGGCGACAGATACGCAGTATTTT.

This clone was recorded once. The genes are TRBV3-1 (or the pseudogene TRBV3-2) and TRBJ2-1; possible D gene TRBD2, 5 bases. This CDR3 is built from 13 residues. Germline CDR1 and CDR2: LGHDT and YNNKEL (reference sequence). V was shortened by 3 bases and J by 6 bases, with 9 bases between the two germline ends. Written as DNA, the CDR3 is TGTGCCAGCAGCCATACTAGTCTCAATGAGCAGTTCTTC. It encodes CASSHTSLNEQFF.

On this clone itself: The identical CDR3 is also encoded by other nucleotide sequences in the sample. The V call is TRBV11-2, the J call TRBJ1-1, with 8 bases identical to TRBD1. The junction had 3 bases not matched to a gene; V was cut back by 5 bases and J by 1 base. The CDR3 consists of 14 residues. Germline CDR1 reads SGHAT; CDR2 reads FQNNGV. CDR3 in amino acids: CASSPGQGNTEAFF. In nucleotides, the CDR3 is TGTGCCAGCAGCCCCGGACAGGGGAACACTGAAGCTTTCTTT. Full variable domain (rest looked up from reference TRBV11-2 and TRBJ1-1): EAGVAQSPRYKIIEKRQSVAFWCNPISGHATLYWYQQILGQGPKLLIQFQNNGVVDDSQLPKDRFSAERLKGVDSTLKIQPAKLEDSAVYLCASSPGQGNTEAFFGQGTRLTVV.

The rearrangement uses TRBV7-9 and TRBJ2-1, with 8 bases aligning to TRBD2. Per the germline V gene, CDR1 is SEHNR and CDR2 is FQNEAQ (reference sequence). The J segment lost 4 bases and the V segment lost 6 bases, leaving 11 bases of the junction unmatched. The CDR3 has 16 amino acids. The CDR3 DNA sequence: TGTGCCAGCAGTCCGCCGGGGGGGGCTCAGTACAATGAGCAGTTCTTC. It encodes CASSPPGGAQYNEQFF.

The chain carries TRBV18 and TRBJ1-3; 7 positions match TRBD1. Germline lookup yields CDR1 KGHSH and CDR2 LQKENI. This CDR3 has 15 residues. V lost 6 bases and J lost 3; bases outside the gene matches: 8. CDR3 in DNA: TGTGCCAGCTCGCCGGGACAGAGGGGTGGAAACACCATATATTTT. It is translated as CASSPGQRGGNTIYF.

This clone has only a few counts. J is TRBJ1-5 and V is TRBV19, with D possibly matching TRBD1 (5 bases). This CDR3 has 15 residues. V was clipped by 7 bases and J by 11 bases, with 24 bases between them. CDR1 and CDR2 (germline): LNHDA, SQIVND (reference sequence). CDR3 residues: CASTGGIGGLRTQHF. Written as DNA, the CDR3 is TGTGCCAGTACCGGCGGCATTGGGGGACTAAGGACCCAGCATTTT.

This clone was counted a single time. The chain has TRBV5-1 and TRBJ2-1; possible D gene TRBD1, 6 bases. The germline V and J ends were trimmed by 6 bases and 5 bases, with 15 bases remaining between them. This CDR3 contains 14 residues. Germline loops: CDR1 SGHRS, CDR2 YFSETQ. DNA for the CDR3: TGCGCCAGCACCCGACAGGCCGTCCACAATGAGCAGTTCTTC. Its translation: CASTRQAVHNEQFF. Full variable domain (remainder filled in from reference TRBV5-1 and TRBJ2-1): KAGVTQTPRYLIKTRGQQVTLSCSPISGHRSVSWYQQTPGQGLQFLFEYFSETQRNKGNFPGRFSGRQFSNSRSEMNVSTLELGDSALYLCASTRQAVHNEQFFGPGTRLTVL.

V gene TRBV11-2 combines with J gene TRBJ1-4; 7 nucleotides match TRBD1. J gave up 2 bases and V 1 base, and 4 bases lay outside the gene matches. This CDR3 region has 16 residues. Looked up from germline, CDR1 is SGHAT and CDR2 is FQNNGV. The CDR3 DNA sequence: TGTGCCAGCAGCTTAGTAGTGACAGGGACTAATGAAAAACTGTTTTTT. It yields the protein CASSLVVTGTNEKLFF. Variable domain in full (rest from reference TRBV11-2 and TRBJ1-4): EAGVAQSPRYKIIEKRQSVAFWCNPISGHATLYWYQQILGQGPKLLIQFQNNGVVDDSQLPKDRFSAERLKGVDSTLKIQPAKLEDSAVYLCASSLVVTGTNEKLFFGSGTQLSVL.

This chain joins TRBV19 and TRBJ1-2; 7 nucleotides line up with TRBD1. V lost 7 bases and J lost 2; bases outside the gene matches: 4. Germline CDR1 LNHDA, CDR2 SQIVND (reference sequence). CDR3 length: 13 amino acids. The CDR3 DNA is TGTGCCAGTATGGGGACAGTAAACTATGGCTACACCTTC. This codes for CASMGTVNYGYTF.

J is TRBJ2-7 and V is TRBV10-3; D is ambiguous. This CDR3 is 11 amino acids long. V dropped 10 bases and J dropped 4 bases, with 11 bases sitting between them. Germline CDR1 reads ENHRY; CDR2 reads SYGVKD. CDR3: CATGSLYEQYV. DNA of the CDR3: TGTGCCACCGGGTCGCTTTACGAGCAGTACGTC.

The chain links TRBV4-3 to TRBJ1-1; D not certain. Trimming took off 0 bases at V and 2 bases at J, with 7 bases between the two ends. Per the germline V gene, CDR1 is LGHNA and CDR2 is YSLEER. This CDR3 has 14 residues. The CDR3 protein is CASSQDITNTEAFF. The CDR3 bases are TGCGCCAGCAGCCAAGATATAACAAACACTGAAGCTTTCTTT.

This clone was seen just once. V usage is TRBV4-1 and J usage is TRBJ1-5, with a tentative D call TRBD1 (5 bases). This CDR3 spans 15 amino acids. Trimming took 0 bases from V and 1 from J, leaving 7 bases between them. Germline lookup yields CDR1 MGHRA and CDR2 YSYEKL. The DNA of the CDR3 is TGCGCCAGCAGCCAAGATAGGACAAGCAATCAGCCCCAGCATTTT. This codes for CASSQDRTSNQPQHF.

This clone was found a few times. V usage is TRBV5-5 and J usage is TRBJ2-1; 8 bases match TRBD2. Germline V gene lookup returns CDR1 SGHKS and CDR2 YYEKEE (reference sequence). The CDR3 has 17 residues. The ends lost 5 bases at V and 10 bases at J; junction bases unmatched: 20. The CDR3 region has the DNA TGTGCCAGCAGGCCATTGGGGGGACTAGAGACACTTGGGGAGCAGTTCTTC. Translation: CASRPLGGLETLGEQFF.

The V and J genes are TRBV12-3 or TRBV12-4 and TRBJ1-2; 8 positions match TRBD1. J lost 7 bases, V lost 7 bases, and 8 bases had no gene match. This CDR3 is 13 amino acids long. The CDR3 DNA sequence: TGTGCCAGCAATCCAGGGGGCCTAGGTGGCTACACCTTC. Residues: CASNPGGLGGYTF.